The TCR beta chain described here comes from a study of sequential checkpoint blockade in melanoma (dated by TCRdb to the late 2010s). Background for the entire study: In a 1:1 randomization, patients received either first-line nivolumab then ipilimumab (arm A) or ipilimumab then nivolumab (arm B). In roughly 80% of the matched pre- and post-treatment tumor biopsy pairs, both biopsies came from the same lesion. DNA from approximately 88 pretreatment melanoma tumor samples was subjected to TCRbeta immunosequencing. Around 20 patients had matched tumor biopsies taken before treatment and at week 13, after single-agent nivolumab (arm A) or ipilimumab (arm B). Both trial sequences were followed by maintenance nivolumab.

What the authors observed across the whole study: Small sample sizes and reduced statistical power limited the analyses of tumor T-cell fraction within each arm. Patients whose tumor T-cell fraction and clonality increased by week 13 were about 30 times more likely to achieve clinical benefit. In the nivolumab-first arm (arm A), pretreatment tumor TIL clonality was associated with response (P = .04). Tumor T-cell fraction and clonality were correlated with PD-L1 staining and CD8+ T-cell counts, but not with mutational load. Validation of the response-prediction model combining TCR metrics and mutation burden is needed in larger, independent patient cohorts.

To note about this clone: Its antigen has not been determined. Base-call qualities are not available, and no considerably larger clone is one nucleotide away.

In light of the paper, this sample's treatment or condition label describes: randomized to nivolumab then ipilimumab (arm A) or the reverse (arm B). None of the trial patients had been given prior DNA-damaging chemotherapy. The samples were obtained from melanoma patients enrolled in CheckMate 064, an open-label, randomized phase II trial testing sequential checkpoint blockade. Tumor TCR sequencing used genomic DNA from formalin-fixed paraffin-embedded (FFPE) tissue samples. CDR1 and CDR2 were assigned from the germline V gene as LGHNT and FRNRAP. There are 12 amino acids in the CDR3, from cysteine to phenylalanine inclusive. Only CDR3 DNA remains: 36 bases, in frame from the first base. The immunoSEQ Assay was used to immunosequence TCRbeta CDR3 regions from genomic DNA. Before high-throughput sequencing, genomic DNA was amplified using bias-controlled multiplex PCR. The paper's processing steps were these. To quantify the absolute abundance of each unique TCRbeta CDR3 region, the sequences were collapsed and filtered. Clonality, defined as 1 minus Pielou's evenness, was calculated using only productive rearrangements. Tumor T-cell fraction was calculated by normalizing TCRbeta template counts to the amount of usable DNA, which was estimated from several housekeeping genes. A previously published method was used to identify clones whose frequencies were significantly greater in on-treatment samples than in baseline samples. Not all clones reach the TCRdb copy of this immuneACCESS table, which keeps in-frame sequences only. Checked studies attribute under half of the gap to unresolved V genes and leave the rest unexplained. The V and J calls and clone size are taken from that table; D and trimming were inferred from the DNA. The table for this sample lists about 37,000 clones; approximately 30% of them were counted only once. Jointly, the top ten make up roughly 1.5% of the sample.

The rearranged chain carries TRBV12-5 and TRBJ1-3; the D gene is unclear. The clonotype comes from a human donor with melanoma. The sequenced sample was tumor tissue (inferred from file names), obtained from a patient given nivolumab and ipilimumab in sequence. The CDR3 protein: CASGMAGNTIYF. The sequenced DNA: TGTGCCAGCGGAATGGCTGGAAACACCATATATTTT.